Presented here are 12 T cell receptor beta chains from one specimen sequenced in a study of tissue T cells after allogeneic stem cell transplantation. Generated by immunoSEQ multiplex PCR, the TCRdb table keeps only in-frame clones and is missing some. The sample has tens of thousands of clones; 80% to 95% are singletons. Sequencing used blood, obtained before transplantation. These receptors were taken from a woman aged 40-69 years who later had graft-versus-host disease after an allogeneic stem cell transplant.

This chain connects TRBV7-2 to TRBJ2-1; D uncertain. Deletions cut 5 bases from V and 4 bases from J, with 6 bases between. The CDR3 is 12 amino acids. CDR1 is SGHTA and CDR2 is FQGNSA in the germline V gene. In DNA, the CDR3 is TGTGCCAGCAGCCCAAGTTACAATGAGCAGTTCTTC. Translated: CASSPSYNEQFF.

This chain uses TRBV4-3 with TRBJ2-2; 10 bases map to TRBD2. Losses at the gene ends were 4 bases for V and 5 bases for J; bases not matched to a gene: 7. The CDR3 contains 16 residues. CDR1 and CDR2 (germline): LGHNA, YSLEER. DNA of the CDR3: TGCGCCAGCAGCCGATCACGGACTAGCGGTACCGGGGAGCTGTTTTTT. This encodes CASSRSRTSGTGELFF.

This clone has just a few counts. This CDR3 reads CASSLTLATPGGEQYF. For the CDR3, the DNA is TGTGCCAGCAGCTTAACCTTGGCCACCCCAGGCGGCGAGCAGTACTTC. This rearrangement joins TRBV7-2 to TRBJ2-7; no definite D call. Germline assignment: CDR1 SGHTA and CDR2 FQGNSA. Trimming removed 2 bases at V and 6 bases at J, with 20 bases between. The CDR3 runs to 16 residues. The full variable domain, its missing parts supplied by reference TRBV7-2 and TRBJ2-7, is GAGVSQSPSNKVTEKGKDVELRCDPISGHTALYWYRQSLGQGLEFLIYFQGNSAPDKSGLPSDRFSAERTGGSVSTLTIQRTQQEDSAVYLCASSLTLATPGGEQYFGPGTRLTVT.

The CDR3 spells CASTGARTVKGSPLHF. The CDR3 DNA is TGTGCCAGCACCGGGGCCCGGACAGTAAAGGGTTCACCCCTCCACTTT. The chain employs TRBV27 and TRBJ1-6, with D maybe TRBD1 (6 bases). This CDR3 spans 16 amino acids. CDR1 is MNHEY and CDR2 is SMNVEV in the germline V gene (reference sequence). V lost 7 bases and J lost 9, with 22 bases in between.

J is TRBJ2-7 and V is TRBV5-1; D might be TRBD1 or TRBD2, each matching 5 bases. The length of the CDR3 is 14 residues. The V end lost 4 bases, the J end lost 5 bases, and 16 bases lay between the germline ends. CDR1 and CDR2 (germline): SGHRS, YFSETQ. This CDR3 is CASSRDLEAHEQYF. The CDR3 bases are TGCGCCAGCAGCCGGGACCTTGAGGCCCACGAGCAGTACTTC.

This rearrangement joins TRBV14 to TRBJ1-5; no firm D call. There are 14 residues in the CDR3. V lost 10 bases to trimming and J lost 1 base, with 14 bases between them. CDR1 SGHDN and CDR2 FVKESK come from the germline V gene. The CDR3 DNA sequence: TGTGCCACCCAACGACGGGTCAGCAATCAGCCCCAGCATTTT. Its translation: CATQRRVSNQPQHF.

This chain uses TRBV5-8 with TRBJ2-1, with TRBD2 matching over 7 bases. Germline CDR1 is SGHTS and CDR2 is YDEGEE. After removal of 0 bases from V and 3 bases from J, the junction contained 6 bases not matched to a gene. The CDR3 spans 16 residues. The CDR3 coding sequence is TGTGCCAGCAGCTTGGATGGCGGGAGTAACTACAATGAGCAGTTCTTC. The encoded protein is CASSLDGGSNYNEQFF.

The rearrangement uses TRBV6-2 or TRBV6-3 and TRBJ1-5; D gene unclear. Germline CDR1 MNHEY, CDR2 SVGEGT. Deletions cut 2 bases from V and 2 bases from J, with 1 base between. The CDR3 totals 12 residues. The CDR3 bases are TGTGCCAGCAGTTACGGCAATCAGCCCCAGCATTTT. Amino acid sequence: CASSYGNQPQHF.

In this sample, this clone turned up once. The chain couples TRBV5-1 to TRBJ2-5; 9 bases fit TRBD2. Germline V lookup: CDR1 SGHRS, CDR2 YFSETQ. This CDR3 region has 16 residues. The ends lost 7 bases at V and 3 bases at J; junction bases unmatched: 13. The CDR3 reads CASRPGGGGEKETQYF. The CDR3, as DNA: TGCGCCAGCCGCCCCGGGGGCGGGGGGGAGAAAGAGACCCAGTACTTC.

The chain links TRBV18 to TRBJ1-5; D remains ambiguous. The V gene's germline CDR1 is KGHSH and CDR2 LQKENI. The V and J ends lost 2 bases and 5 bases respectively, with 13 bases between them. The CDR3 loop spans 15 amino acids. CDR3 residues: CASSPGPSSYQPQHF. The CDR3 bases are TGTGCCAGCTCACCAGGACCCTCATCCTATCAGCCCCAGCATTTT.

The chain has TRBV12-3 or TRBV12-4 and TRBJ2-4, with D maybe TRBD2 (6 bases). CDR3 length equals 13 residues. V gave up 6 bases and J gave up 7 bases, with 13 bases separating them. In DNA form, the CDR3 reads TGTGCCAGCAGCGCTGGGACTTCCAACATTCAGTACTTC. Protein product: CASSAGTSNIQYF.

The V gene is TRBV6-6, the J gene TRBJ2-5; D not certain. CDR1 and CDR2 from the germline V gene are MNHNY and SVGAGI (reference sequence). This CDR3 is built from 13 residues. V lost 0 bases to trimming and J lost 5 bases, with 7 bases between them. As DNA, the CDR3 is TGTGCCAGCAGTTACTCGGGTGTGGAGACCCAGTACTTC. Translating gives CASSYSGVETQYF.